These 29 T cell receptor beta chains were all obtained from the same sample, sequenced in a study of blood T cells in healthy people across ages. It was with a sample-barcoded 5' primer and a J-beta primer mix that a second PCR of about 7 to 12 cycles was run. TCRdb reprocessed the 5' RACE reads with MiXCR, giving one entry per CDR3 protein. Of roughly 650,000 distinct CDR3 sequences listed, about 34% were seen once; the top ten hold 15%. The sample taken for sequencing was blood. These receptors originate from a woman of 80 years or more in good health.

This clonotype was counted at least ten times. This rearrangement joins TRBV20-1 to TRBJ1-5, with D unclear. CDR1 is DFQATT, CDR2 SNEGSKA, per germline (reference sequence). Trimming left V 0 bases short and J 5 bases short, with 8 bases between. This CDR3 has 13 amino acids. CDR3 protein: CSARDSSDQPQHF. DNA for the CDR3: TGCAGTGCTAGAGACAGTTCAGATCAGCCCCAGCATTTT.

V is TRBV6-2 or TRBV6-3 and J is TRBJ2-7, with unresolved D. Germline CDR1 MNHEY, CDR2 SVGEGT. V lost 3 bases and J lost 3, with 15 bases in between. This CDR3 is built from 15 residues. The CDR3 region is CASSYYPADIYEQYF. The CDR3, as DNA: TGTGCCAGCAGTTATTACCCTGCAGACATCTACGAGCAGTACTTC.

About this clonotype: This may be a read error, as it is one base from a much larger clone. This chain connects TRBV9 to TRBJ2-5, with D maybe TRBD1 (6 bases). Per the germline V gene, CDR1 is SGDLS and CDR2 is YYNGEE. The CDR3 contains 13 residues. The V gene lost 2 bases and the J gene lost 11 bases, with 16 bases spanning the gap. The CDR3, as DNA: TGTGCCAGCAGCGTGGGGGCAGGGTATGAGCAGTACTTC. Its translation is CASSVGAGYEQYF.

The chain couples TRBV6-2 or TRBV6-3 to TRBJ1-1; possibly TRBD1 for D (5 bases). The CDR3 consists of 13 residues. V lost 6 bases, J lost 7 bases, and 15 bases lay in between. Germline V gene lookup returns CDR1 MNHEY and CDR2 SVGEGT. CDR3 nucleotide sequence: TGTGCCAGCAGAGGGACCGGCGGGGGTGAAGCTTTCTTT. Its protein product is CASRGTGGGEAFF.

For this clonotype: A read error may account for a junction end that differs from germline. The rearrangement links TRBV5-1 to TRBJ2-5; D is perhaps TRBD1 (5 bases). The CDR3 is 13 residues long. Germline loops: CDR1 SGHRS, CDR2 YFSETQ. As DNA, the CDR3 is TGCGCCTGCAGCTTGGCAGGGTCGGAGACCCAGTACTTC. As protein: CACSLAGSETQYF.

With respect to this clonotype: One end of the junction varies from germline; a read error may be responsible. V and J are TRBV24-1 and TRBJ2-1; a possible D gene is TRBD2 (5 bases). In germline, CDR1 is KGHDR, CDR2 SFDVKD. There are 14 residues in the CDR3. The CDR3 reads CAASDFGMSGEQFF. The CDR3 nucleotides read TGTGCCGCCAGTGATTTTGGAATGAGCGGTGAGCAGTTCTTC.

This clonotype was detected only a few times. CDR3 sequence (DNA): TGTGCCAGCAGCCCGGGGGGGAACGACGAGCAGTACTTC. Translating gives CASSPGGNDEQYF. The V call is TRBV5-5, the J call TRBJ2-7, with 8 bases lining up with TRBD2. Germline assignment: CDR1 SGHKS and CDR2 YYEKEE (reference sequence). The CDR3 contains 13 residues. Trimming cost V 4 bases and J 5 bases; bases outside gene matches: 5.

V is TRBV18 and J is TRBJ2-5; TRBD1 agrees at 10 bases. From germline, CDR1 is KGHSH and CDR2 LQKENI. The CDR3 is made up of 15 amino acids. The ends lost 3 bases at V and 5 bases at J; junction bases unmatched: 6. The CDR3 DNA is TGTGCCAGCTCACCGTTCCGGGACAGGGGCGAGACCCAGTACTTC. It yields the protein CASSPFRDRGETQYF. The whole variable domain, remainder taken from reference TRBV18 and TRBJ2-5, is NAGVMQNPRHLVRRRGQEARLRCSPMKGHSHVYWYRQLPEEGLKFMVYLQKENIIDESGMPKERFSAEFPKEGPSILRIQQVVRGDSAAYFCASSPFRDRGETQYFGPGTRLLVL.

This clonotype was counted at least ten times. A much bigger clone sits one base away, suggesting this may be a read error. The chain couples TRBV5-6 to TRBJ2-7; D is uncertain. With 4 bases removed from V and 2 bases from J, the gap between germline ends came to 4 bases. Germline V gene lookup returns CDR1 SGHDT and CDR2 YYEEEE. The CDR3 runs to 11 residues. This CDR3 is CASSPPYEQYF. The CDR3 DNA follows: TGTGCCAGCAGCCCCCCCTACGAGCAGTACTTC.

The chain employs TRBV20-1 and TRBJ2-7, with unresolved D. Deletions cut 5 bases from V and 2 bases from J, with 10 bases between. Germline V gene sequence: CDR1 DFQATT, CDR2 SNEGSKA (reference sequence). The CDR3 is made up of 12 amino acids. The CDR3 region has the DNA TGCAGTGCTCGTCGAAGGACCTACGAGCAGTACTTC. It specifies CSARRRTYEQYF.

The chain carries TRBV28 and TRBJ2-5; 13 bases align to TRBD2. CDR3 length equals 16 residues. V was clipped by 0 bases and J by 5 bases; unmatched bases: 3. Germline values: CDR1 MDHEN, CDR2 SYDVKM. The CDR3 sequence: CASSLWGLAGSETQYF. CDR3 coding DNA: TGTGCCAGCAGTTTATGGGGACTAGCGGGAAGCGAGACCCAGTACTTC.

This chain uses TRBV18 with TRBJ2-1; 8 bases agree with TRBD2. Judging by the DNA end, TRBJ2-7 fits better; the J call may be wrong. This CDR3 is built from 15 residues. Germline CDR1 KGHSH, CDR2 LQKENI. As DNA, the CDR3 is TGTGCCAGCTCACCCGGGGGGGGCCCCTACAATGAGCAGTACTTC. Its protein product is CASSPGGGPYNEQYF.

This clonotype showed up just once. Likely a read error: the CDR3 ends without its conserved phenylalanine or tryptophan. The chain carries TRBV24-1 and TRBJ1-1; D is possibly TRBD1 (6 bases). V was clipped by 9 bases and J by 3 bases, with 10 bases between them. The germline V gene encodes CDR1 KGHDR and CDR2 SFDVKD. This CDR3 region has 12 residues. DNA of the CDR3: TGTGCCACCCGGGAGGGGGACACTGAAGCTTTCTCT. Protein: CATREGDTEAFS.

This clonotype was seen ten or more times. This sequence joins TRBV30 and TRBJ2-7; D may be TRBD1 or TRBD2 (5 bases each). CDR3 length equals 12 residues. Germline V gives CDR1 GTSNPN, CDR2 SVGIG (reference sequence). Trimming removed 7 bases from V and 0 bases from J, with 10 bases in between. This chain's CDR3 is CALRGFSYEQYF. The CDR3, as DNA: TGTGCCTTGAGGGGCTTCTCCTACGAGCAGTACTTC.

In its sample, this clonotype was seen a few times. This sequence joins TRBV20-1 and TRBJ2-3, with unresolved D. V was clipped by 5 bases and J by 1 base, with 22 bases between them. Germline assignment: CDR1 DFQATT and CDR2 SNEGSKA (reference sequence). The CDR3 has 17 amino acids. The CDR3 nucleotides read TGCAGTGCTGGCCCCCCTCCCTCCATCGTCGGCACAGATACGCAGTATTTT. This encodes CSAGPPPSIVGTDTQYF.

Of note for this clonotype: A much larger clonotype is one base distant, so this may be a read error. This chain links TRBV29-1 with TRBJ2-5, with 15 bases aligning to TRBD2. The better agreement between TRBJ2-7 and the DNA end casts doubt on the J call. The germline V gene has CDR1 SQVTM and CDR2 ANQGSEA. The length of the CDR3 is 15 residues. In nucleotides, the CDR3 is TGCAGCGTCTCCGGGACTAGCGGGGGGAGTTACGAGCAGTACTTC. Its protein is CSVSGTSGGSYEQYF.

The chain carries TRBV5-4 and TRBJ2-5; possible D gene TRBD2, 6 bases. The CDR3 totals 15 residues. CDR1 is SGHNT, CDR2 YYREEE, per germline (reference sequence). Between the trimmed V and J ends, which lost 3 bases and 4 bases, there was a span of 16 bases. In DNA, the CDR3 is TGTGCCAGCAGCTGGAATGGGAGGTTGGGAGAGACCCAGTACTTC. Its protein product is CASSWNGRLGETQYF.

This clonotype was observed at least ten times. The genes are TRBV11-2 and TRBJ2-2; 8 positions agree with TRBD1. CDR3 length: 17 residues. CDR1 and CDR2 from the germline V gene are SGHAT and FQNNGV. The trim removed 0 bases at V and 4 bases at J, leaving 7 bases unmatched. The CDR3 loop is CASSLDLRGRSTGELFF. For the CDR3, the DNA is TGTGCCAGCAGCTTAGATCTCAGGGGGCGGAGCACCGGGGAGCTGTTTTTT.

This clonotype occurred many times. The CDR3 DNA sequence: TGTGCCAGCAGCTTGACAGGGCCAGGCTACACCTTC. Amino acids: CASSLTGPGYTF. The V gene is TRBV5-6, the J gene TRBJ1-2; TRBD1 might be the D (6 bases). The CDR3 is 12 residues long. V was trimmed by 1 base and J by 8 bases, leaving 9 bases between them. CDR1 is SGHDT and CDR2 is YYEEEE in the germline V gene.

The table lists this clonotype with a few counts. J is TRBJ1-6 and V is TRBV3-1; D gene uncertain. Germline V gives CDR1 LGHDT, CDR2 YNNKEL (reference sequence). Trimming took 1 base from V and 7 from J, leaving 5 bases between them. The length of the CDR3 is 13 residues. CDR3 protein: CASSQGFNSPLHF. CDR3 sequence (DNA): TGTGCCAGCAGCCAAGGATTCAATTCACCCCTCCACTTT.

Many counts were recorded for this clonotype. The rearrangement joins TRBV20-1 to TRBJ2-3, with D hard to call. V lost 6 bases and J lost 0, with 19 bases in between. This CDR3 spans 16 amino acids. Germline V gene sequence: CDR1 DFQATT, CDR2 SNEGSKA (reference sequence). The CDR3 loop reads CSAPNLEKRSTDTQYF. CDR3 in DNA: TGCAGTGCCCCCAATCTGGAGAAGAGGAGCACAGATACGCAGTATTTT.

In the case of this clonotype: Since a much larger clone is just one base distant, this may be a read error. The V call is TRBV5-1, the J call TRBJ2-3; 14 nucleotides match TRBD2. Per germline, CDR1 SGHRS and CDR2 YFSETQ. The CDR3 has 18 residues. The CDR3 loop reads CASTQMPTSGGALDTRYF. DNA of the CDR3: TGCGCCAGCACCCAAATGCCGACTAGCGGGGGGGCATTAGATACGCGGTATTTT.

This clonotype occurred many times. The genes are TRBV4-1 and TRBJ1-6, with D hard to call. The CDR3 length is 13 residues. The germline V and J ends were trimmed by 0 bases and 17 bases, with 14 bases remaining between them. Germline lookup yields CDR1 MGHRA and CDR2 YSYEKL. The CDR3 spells CASSQEDLGGIHF. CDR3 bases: TGCGCCAGCAGCCAAGAAGATTTGGGCGGGATCCACTTT.

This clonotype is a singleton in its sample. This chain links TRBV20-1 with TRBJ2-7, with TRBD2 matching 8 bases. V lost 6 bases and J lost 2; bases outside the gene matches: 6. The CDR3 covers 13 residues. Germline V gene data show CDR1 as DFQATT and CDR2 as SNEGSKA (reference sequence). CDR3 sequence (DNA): TGCAGTGCCCCGACTAGCGAGACCTACGAGCAGTACTTC. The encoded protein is CSAPTSETYEQYF.

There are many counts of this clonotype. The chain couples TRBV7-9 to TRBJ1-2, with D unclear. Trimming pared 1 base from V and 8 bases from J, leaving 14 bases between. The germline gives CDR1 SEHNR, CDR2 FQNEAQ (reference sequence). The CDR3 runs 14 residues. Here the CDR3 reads CASSLEVEGSGYTF. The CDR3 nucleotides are TGTGCCAGCAGCTTAGAGGTCGAGGGCTCCGGCTACACCTTC.

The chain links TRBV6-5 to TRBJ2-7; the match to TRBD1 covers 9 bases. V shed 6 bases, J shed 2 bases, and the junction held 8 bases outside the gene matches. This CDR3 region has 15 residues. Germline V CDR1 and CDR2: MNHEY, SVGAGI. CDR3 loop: CASSRKGQGTYEQYF. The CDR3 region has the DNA TGTGCCAGCAGCCGAAAGGGACAGGGTACCTACGAGCAGTACTTC.

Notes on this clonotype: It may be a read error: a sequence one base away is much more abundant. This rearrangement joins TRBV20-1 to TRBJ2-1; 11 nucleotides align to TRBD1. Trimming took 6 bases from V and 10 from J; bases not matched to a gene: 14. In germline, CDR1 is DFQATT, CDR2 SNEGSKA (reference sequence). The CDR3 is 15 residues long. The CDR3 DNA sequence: TGCAGTGCCCAGGCGATGGGACAGGGGGGTTGGGAGCAGTTCTTC. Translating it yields CSAQAMGQGGWEQFF.

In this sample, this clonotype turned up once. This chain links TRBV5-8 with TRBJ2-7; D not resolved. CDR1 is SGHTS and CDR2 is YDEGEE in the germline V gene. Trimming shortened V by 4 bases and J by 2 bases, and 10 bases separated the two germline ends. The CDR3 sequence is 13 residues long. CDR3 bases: TGTGCCAGCAGCCCAGACCTACCCTACGAGCAGTACTTC. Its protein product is CASSPDLPYEQYF.

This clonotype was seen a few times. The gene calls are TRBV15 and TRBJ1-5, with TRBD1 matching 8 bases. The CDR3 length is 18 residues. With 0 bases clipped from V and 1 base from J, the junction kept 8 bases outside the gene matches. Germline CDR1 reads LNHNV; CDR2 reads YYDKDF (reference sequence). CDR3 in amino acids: CATSRDPGQGWSNQPQHF. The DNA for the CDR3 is TGTGCCACCAGCAGAGATCCAGGACAGGGATGGAGCAATCAGCCCCAGCATTTT.